Included here is one T cell receptor (beta chain) sequence, with context. These data are taken from a study of CD8+CD57+ T cells in acquired aplastic anemia. Previously, flow cytometry had revealed CD8+CD57+ cell expansion in the patients chosen for sequencing. Germline CDR1 reads DFQATT; CDR2 reads SNEGSKA (reference sequence). CDR3 length: 16 residues. The V segment lost 1 base and the J segment 3 bases; nucleotides outside the gene matches: 3. The template for TCR beta VDJ and CDR3 sequence profiling was genomic DNA. MiXCR, run by TCRdb on the reads, gives a single entry per CDR3 protein. The sample carries some 140,000 distinct CDR3 sequences, less than 60% recorded once.

The sample consisted of sorted CD4+, CD8+, or CD8+CD57+ T cells (not recorded which) from PBMCs. This TCR was sampled from a human donor with aplastic anemia. This rearrangement joins TRBV20-1 to TRBJ2-2; 12 bases map to TRBD2. CDR3 residues: CSARGLAGAYTGELFF. CDR3 DNA sequence: TGCAGTGCTAGAGGACTAGCGGGGGCGTACACCGGGGAGCTGTTTTTT.